A selection of T cell receptor beta chains follows, all from one sample in a study of blood T cell repertoires in COVID-19. Clones were read by immunoSEQ multiplex PCR, and TCRdb kept only the in-frame ones, dropping some. The sample lists some 210,000 clones; 80% to 90% were seen once. Source material: peripheral blood. The receptors derive from a man aged 45-65 years with active or convalescent COVID-19. Each CDR3 is given with its conserved first and last residue. The D gene is left open where the match is weak. Size is omitted from some rows. Given values are once, few, many or a class for expanded clones.

clone_size,j_call,d_call,v_call,cdr3_aa,cdr3_nt
-,TRBJ1-4,-,TRBV4-1,CASSQPDRLPRTNEKLFF,TGCGCCAGCAGCCAACCCGACAGACTCCCCCGGACTAATGAAAAACTGTTTTTT
-,TRBJ2-7,-,TRBV3-1/TRBV3-2,CASSPGSYEQYF,TGTGCCAGCAGCCCGGGATCCTACGAGCAGTACTTC
-,TRBJ1-2,TRBD1,TRBV5-1,CASSRRTGDYGYTF,TGCGCCAGCAGCCGTAGGACAGGGGACTATGGCTACACCTTC
-,TRBJ1-5,TRBD1,TRBV7-2,CASSFGQEIPPQHF,TGTGCCAGCAGCTTTGGACAGGAGATTCCGCCCCAGCATTTT
-,TRBJ1-1,TRBD1,TRBV7-7,CASSLDRGTEAFF,TGTGCTAGCAGTTTAGACAGGGGCACTGAAGCTTTCTTT
-,TRBJ2-7,-,TRBV14,CASSPRGNEQYF,TGTGCCAGCAGCCCCCGAGGGAACGAGCAGTACTTC
-,TRBJ2-7,TRBD1,TRBV5-6,CASSSSGTGFNEQYF,TGTGCCAGCAGCTCCTCCGGGACAGGGTTCAACGAGCAGTACTTC
few,TRBJ1-1,-,TRBV5-1,CASSSGTSTEAFF,TGCGCCAGCAGCTCCGGGACAAGCACTGAAGCTTTCTTT
-,TRBJ2-3,TRBD2,TRBV12-5,CASGLALSSSGRATDTQYF,TGTGCTAGTGGTTTGGCCCTTTCATCTAGCGGGAGAGCTACAGATACGCAGTATTTT
-,TRBJ2-7,TRBD2,TRBV7-3,CASSLTGLGGEQYF,TGTGCCAGCAGCTTAACGGGACTAGGGGGCGAGCAGTACTTC
-,TRBJ1-6,-,TRBV18,CASSPGQIFTSPLHF,TGTGCCAGCTCCCCCGGACAGATCTTTACTTCACCCCTCCACTTT
-,TRBJ2-1,TRBD2,TRBV2,CASSELAGGYEQFF,TGTGCCAGCAGCGAATTAGCGGGAGGATATGAGCAGTTCTTC
-,TRBJ2-3,TRBD2,TRBV29-1,CSVEDRGSGRARNTQYF,TGCAGCGTTGAAGATCGTGGGAGCGGGAGGGCCAGGAATACGCAGTATTTT
-,TRBJ1-5,TRBD1,TRBV6-2/TRBV6-3,CASSFWRGQGAQPQHF,TGTGCCAGCAGTTTTTGGCGCGGACAGGGGGCGCAGCCCCAGCATTTT
-,TRBJ1-5,-,TRBV18,CASSPGPPFYSNQPQHF,TGTGCCAGCTCACCAGGGCCCCCTTTTTATAGCAATCAGCCCCAGCATTTT
once,TRBJ1-2,-,TRBV2,CASSGGVDYGYTF,TGTGCCAGCAGTGGCGGAGTTGACTATGGCTACACCTTC
few,TRBJ1-4,TRBD1,TRBV5-5,CASMTGDTFFGEKLFF,TGTGCCAGCATGACAGGGGACACTTTTTTCGGTGAAAAACTGTTTTTT
-,TRBJ1-6,-,TRBV6-1,CASSEYEGRVGGPLHF,TGTGCCAGCAGTGAATACGAGGGCCGGGTTGGTGGTCCCCTCCACTTT
-,TRBJ2-2,-,TRBV7-8,CASSPPGGELFF,TGTGCCAGCAGCCCCCCAGGGGGGGAGCTGTTTTTT
-,TRBJ1-2,-,TRBV19,CASSIEAGPYGYTF,TGTGCCAGTAGTATAGAAGCAGGCCCCTATGGCTACACCTTC
-,TRBJ1-2,-,TRBV12-2,CASRHQGISNYGYTF,TGTGCAAGTCGCCATCAGGGCATTTCTAACTATGGCTACACCTTC
-,TRBJ2-1,TRBD1,TRBV2,CASSGDRWDNEQFF,TGTGCCAGCAGCGGGGACAGGTGGGACAATGAGCAGTTCTTC
-,TRBJ1-2,TRBD1,TRBV10-3,CAISEFEDRDYGYTF,TGTGCCATCAGTGAGTTTGAGGACAGGGACTATGGCTACACCTTC
-,TRBJ2-5,TRBD2,TRBV2,CASSETPSGGETQYF,TGTGCCAGCAGTGAAACCCCCTCCGGGGGGGAGACCCAGTACTTC
-,TRBJ1-1,-,TRBV7-2,CASSLYEGGTEAFF,TGTGCCAGCAGCTTATATGAGGGAGGCACTGAAGCTTTCTTT
-,TRBJ1-5,-,TRBV4-2,CASSQADSNQPQHF,TGTGCCAGCAGCCAAGCAGATAGCAATCAGCCCCAGCATTTT
-,TRBJ1-1,-,TRBV11-2,CASSSSVEAFF,TGTGCCAGCAGCTCCTCCGTGGAAGCTTTCTTT
-,TRBJ1-1,TRBD1,TRBV29-1,CSVARDSTEAFF,TGCAGCGTTGCCCGGGACAGCACTGAAGCTTTCTTT
-,TRBJ1-1,-,TRBV7-8,CASSLDRNTEAFF,TGTGCCAGCAGCTTAGATAGGAACACTGAAGCTTTCTTT
-,TRBJ1-1,-,TRBV4-3,CASSQIQGTEAFF,TGCGCCAGCAGCCAGATCCAGGGAACTGAAGCTTTCTTT
-,TRBJ2-5,TRBD1,TRBV10-3,CAISRGRTGDGETQYF,TGTGCCATCAGCAGGGGAAGGACAGGGGACGGAGAGACCCAGTACTTC
-,TRBJ2-7,-,TRBV6-5,CASRGSGGNEQYF,TGTGCCAGCAGGGGGTCCGGGGGAAACGAGCAGTACTTC
-,TRBJ1-5,-,TRBV5-6,CASSLANYGEYNQPQHF,TGTGCCAGCAGCTTGGCTAACTATGGAGAGTACAATCAGCCCCAGCATTTT
-,TRBJ2-4,TRBD2,TRBV6-2/TRBV6-3,CASSWRGGRDIQYF,TGTGCCAGCAGCTGGCGGGGGGGGAGGGACATTCAGTACTTC
-,TRBJ2-2,-,TRBV5-1,CASSLGQNTGELFF,TGCGCCAGCAGCCTTGGACAGAACACCGGGGAGCTGTTTTTT
-,TRBJ1-6,-,TRBV5-1,CASSLIQGSSYNSPLHF,TGCGCCAGCAGCCTGATTCAGGGGAGCTCCTATAATTCACCCCTCCACTTT
-,TRBJ1-6,-,TRBV30,CAWQVVGSPLHF,TGTGCCTGGCAGGTAGTTGGTTCACCCCTCCACTTT
-,TRBJ1-5,TRBD1,TRBV7-9,CASSGTGTGWGQPQHF,TGTGCCAGCAGCGGCACCGGGACAGGGTGGGGTCAGCCCCAGCATTTT
few,TRBJ1-3,-,TRBV7-6,CASSSYHSGPGNTIYF,TGTGCCAGCAGCTCCTACCACAGCGGGCCAGGAAACACCATATATTTT
-,TRBJ2-7,-,TRBV7-9,CASSFQAPEQYF,TGTGCCAGCAGCTTTCAGGCACCCGAGCAGTACTTC
once,TRBJ2-7,-,TRBV30,CAWSVTSGSEQYF,TGTGCCTGGAGTGTAACATCGGGGTCCGAGCAGTACTTC
few,TRBJ1-1,TRBD1,TRBV15,CASSGQDNTEAFF,TGTGCCTCCTCGGGACAGGATAACACTGAAGCTTTCTTT
-,TRBJ1-2,-,TRBV7-8,CASSLAQTNYGYTF,TGTGCCAGCAGCTTAGCGCAGACTAACTATGGCTACACCTTC
-,TRBJ2-2,TRBD2,TRBV7-3,CASSFGTSGTANTGELFF,TGTGCCAGCAGCTTCGGGACTAGCGGAACTGCGAACACCGGGGAGCTGTTTTTT
-,TRBJ2-5,TRBD2,TRBV27,CASSSQRGGRETQYF,TGTGCCAGCAGTTCACAACGGGGGGGCCGGGAGACCCAGTACTTC
-,TRBJ2-7,-,TRBV27,CASSFSAGDSYEQYF,TGTGCCAGCAGTTTCTCGGCAGGGGACTCCTACGAGCAGTACTTC
-,TRBJ2-1,TRBD1,TRBV6-5,CASSYSGQGGNEQFF,TGTGCCAGCAGTTACTCGGGACAGGGTGGCAATGAGCAGTTCTTC
-,TRBJ2-3,TRBD1,TRBV18,CASSLQGADTQYF,TGTGCCAGCTCTCTCCAGGGGGCAGATACGCAGTATTTT
-,TRBJ1-3,-,TRBV11-2,CASSLLQDTIYF,TGTGCCAGCAGCCTCTTACAGGACACCATATATTTT